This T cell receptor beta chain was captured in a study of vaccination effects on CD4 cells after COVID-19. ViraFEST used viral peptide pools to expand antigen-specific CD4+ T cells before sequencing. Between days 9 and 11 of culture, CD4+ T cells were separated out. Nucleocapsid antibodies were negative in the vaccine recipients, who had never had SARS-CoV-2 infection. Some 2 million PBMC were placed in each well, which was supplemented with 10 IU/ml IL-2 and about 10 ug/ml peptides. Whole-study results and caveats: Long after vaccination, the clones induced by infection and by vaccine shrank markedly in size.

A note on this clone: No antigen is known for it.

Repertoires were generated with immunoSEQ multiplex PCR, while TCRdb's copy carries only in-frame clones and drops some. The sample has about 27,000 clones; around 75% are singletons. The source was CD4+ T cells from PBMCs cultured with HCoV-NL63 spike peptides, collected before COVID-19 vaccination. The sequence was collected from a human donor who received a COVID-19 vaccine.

DNA of the CDR3: TGCGCCAGCAGCTCCTGGTCAGGGTCCTACTCCTACAATGAGCAGTTCTTC. This sequence encodes CASSSWSGSYSYNEQFF. The rearrangement links TRBV5-1 to TRBJ2-1; tentative D call: TRBD1 (5 bases). Germline CDR1 and CDR2: SGHRS and YFSETQ. V gave up 3 bases and J gave up 0 bases, with 16 bases separating them. This CDR3 has 17 amino acids. Combining the CDR3 with reference TRBV5-1 and TRBJ2-1 gives the whole variable domain KAGVTQTPRYLIKTRGQQVTLSCSPISGHRSVSWYQQTPGQGLQFLFEYFSETQRNKGNFPGRFSGRQFSNSRSEMNVSTLELGDSALYLCASSSWSGSYSYNEQFFGPGTRLTVL.